The clone carrying this T cell receptor beta chain was observed many times. The CDR3 spans 14 residues. Deletions cut 3 bases from V and 6 bases from J, with 15 bases between. The germline V gene has CDR1 DFQATT and CDR2 SNEGSKA (reference sequence). Attached unique molecular identifiers marked individual cDNA molecules. TCRdb analysed the 5' RACE reads with MiXCR anew, one entry per CDR3 protein. The table lists roughly 81,000 distinct CDR3 sequences, 5.5% to 7.5% of them singletons. The sample is drawn from a study of early T cells in non-severe SARS-CoV-2 infection. Across the whole study: RNA in bulk from unsorted whole blood was sequenced, and chains were unpaired.

The receptor was derived from an adult who was a healthcare worker with PCR-confirmed SARS-CoV-2 infection or an uninfected control (not recorded which). Material: whole blood. The V gene is TRBV20-1, the J gene TRBJ2-4, with D uncertain. CDR3 loop: CSARLPRVGNIQYF. DNA for the CDR3: TGCAGTGCTAGGCTACCTAGGGTCGGAAACATTCAGTACTTC.